This TCR beta chain was recovered during a study of T-cell reconstitution after alpha-beta-depleted transplantation in children. The CDR3 sequence is 12 residues long. The germline V gene encodes CDR1 SQVTM and CDR2 ANQGSEA. V was pared by 6 bases and J by 3 bases, with 11 bases between. This clonotype occurred many times. TCRbeta library construction was performed incorporating unique molecular identifiers. TCRdb recomputed calls from the PCR reads with MiXCR, one row per CDR3 protein. The table includes about 870,000 distinct CDR3 sequences, roughly 15% detected once. The rearrangement joins TRBV29-1 to TRBJ1-1, with a possible D match to TRBD1 (5 bases). Sequenced here: PBMCs, mostly from graft donor cells, sampled 360 days after TCRalphabeta/CD19-depleted stem cell transplant. This sequence originates from a male patient aged 10 to 17 who had a stem cell transplant for acute lymphoblastic leukemia, so the T cells may come from the graft donor. The CDR3 DNA sequence: TGCAGCGTCTCGGGACTTTACACTGAAGCTTTCTTT. This codes for CSVSGLYTEAFF.